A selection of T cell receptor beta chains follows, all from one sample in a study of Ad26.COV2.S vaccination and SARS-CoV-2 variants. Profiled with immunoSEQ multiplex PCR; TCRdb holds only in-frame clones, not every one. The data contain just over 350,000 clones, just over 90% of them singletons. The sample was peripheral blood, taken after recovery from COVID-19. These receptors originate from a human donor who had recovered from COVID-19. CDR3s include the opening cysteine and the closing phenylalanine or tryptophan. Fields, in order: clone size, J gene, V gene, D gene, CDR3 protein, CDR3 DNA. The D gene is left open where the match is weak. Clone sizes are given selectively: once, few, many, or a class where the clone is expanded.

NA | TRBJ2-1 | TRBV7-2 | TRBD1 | CASSPGTAGLGEQFF | TGTGCCAGCAGCCCAGGGACAGCCGGTTTGGGTGAGCAGTTCTTC
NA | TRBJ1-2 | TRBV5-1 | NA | CASSLDVEASYGYTF | TGCGCCAGCAGCTTGGACGTGGAGGCCAGCTATGGCTACACCTTC
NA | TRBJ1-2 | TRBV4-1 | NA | CASSQTPGPYYGYTF | TGCGCCAGCAGCCAAACCCCGGGACCCTACTATGGCTACACCTTC
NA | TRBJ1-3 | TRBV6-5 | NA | CASSYSPGYTIYF | TGTGCCAGCAGTTACTCACCGGGGTACACCATATATTTT
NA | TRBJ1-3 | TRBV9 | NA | CASSGRTGNTIYF | TGTGCCAGCAGCGGCCGGACTGGAAACACCATATATTTT
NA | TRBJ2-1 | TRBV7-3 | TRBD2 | CASSRLAGGRDEQFF | TGTGCCAGCAGCCGACTAGCGGGGGGGCGCGATGAGCAGTTCTTC
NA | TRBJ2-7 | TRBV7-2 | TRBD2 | CASSLVDASGGAYEQYF | TGTGCCAGCAGCTTAGTGGATGCTAGCGGGGGGGCCTACGAGCAGTACTTC
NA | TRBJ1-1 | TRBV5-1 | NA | CASSPAPIMNTEAFF | TGCGCCAGCAGCCCCGCCCCAATCATGAACACTGAAGCTTTCTTT
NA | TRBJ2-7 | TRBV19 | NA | CASSIRGVREQYF | TGTGCCAGTAGTATTAGGGGGGTGAGAGAGCAGTACTTC
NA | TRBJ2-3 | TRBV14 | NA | CASSPKSPRGGTDTQYF | TGTGCCAGCAGCCCGAAAAGCCCCCGCGGGGGCACAGATACGCAGTATTTT
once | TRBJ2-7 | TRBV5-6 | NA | CASSSGQHEQYF | TGTGCCAGCAGCTCTGGACAGCACGAGCAGTACTTC
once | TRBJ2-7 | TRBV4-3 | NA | CASSQDLGQTYEQYF | TGCGCCAGCAGCCAAGATCTAGGACAGACCTACGAGCAGTACTTC
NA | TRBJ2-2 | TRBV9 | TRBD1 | CASSVGQGAGTGELFF | TGTGCCAGCAGCGTAGGTCAGGGGGCCGGGACCGGGGAGCTGTTTTTT
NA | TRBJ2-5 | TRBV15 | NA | CATSGTAENAETQYF | TGTGCCACCAGCGGTACGGCGGAAAATGCGGAGACCCAGTACTTC
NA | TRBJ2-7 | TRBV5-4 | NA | CASSLDGSTYEQYF | TGTGCCAGCAGCCTGGACGGGTCGACCTACGAGCAGTACTTC
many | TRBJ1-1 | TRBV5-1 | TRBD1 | CASSLGWRTGIAGTEAFF | TGCGCCAGCAGCTTGGGGTGGAGGACAGGAATAGCGGGGACTGAAGCTTTCTTT
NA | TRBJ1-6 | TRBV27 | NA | CASSAIRGSSYNSPLHF | TGTGCCAGCAGTGCCATAAGGGGGAGCTCCTATAATTCACCCCTCCACTTT
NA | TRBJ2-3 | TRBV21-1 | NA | CASTGAPF | TGTGCCAGCACAGGGGCCCCCTTT
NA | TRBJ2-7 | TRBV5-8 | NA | CASSFRPLASYEQYF | TGTGCCAGCAGCTTCCGGCCGCTAGCTTCCTACGAGCAGTACTTC
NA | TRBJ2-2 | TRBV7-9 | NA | CASSPPGSGTGLFF | TGTGCCAGCAGCCCCCCAGGGTCCGGCACCGGTCTGTTTTTT
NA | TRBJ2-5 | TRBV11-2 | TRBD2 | CASSSRTSGERETQYF | TGTGCCAGCAGCTCCCGGACTAGCGGGGAACGAGAGACCCAGTACTTC
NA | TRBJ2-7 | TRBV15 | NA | CATSSDLDKDVCEQYF | TGTGCCACCAGCAGCGATCTAGACAAAGATGTTTGCGAGCAGTACTTC
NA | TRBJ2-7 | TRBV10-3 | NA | CAISGGDEQYF | TGTGCCATCAGTGGGGGAGATGAGCAGTACTTC
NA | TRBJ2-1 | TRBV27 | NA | CASTRRTAGEQFF | TGTGCCAGCACCCGAAGGACAGCGGGTGAGCAGTTCTTC
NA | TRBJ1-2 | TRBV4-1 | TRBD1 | CASSQETQGGVGYTF | TGCGCCAGCAGCCAAGAAACACAGGGGGGCGTTGGCTACACCTTC
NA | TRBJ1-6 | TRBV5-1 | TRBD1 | CASSLTGGNSPLHF | TGCGCCAGCAGCTTGACAGGGGGAAATTCACCCCTCCACTTT
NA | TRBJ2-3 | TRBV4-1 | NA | CASSQVTTDTQYF | TGCGCCAGCAGCCAAGTAACGACAGATACGCAGTATTTT
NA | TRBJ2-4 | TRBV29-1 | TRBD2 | CSVGEGLAGSADIQYF | TGCAGCGTGGGGGAGGGACTAGCGGGGAGTGCGGACATTCAGTACTTC
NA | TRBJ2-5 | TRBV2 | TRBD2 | CASSFRGGDETQYF | TGTGCCAGCAGTTTTCGGGGGGGCGATGAGACCCAGTACTTC
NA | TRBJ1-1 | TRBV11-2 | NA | CASSLVLGTEAFF | TGTGCCAGCAGCTTAGTTTTGGGGACTGAAGCTTTCTTT
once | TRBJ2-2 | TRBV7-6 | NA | CASSLDLRKGAGELFF | TGTGCCAGCAGCTTAGATCTCCGGAAGGGGGCCGGGGAGCTGTTTTTT
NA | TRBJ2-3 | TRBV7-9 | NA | CASSDSGRGSTDTQYF | TGTGCCAGCAGCGACTCGGGGCGGGGTAGCACAGATACGCAGTATTTT